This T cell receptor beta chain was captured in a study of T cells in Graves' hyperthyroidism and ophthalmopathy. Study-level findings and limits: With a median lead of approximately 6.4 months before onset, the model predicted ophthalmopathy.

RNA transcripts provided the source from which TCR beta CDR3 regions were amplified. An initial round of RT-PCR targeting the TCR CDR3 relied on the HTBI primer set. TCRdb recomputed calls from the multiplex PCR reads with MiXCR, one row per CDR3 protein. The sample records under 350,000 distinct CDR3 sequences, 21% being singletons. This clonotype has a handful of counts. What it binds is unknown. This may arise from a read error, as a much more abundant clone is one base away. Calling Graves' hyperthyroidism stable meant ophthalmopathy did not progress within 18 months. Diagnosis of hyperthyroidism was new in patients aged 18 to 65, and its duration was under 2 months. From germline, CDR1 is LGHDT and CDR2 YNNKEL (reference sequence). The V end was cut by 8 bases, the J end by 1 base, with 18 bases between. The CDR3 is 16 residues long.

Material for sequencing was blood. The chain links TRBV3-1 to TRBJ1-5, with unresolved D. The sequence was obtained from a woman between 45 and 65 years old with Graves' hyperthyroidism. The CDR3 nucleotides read TGTGCCAGCGATTCAAGGGAAGGGCCCAGCAATCAGCCCCAGCATTTT. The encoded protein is CASDSREGPSNQPQHF. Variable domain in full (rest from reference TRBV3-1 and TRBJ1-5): DTAVSQTPKYLVTQMGNDKSIKCEQNLGHDTMYWYKQDSKKFLKIMFSYNNKELIINETVPNRFSPKSPDKAHLNLHINSLELGDSAVYFCASDSREGPSNQPQHFGDGTRLSIL.